These 4 T cell receptor beta chains share one sample of origin, sequenced in a study of cytomegalovirus exposure and HLA in healthy donors. PCR primers comprised 60 Vbeta and 13 Jbeta primers. Data came from immunoSEQ multiplex PCR; TCRdb stores just in-frame clones and leaves some out. The sample has about 41,000 clones; the top ten hold approximately 6.2%. The sample was PBMCs. These receptors came from a man aged 25 to 40 in good health and CMV-seronegative.

This clone shows up as medium-sized (0.01 to 0.1%) by frequency. This rearrangement joins TRBV5-1 to TRBJ1-1; D uncertain. CDR3 length: 14 residues. Germline V gives CDR1 SGHRS, CDR2 YFSETQ. The V end lost 5 bases, the J end lost 0 bases, and 11 bases lay between the germline ends. Here the CDR3 reads CASRENTMNTEAFF. The CDR3 DNA reads TGCGCCAGCAGGGAGAATACCATGAACACTGAAGCTTTCTTT.

The gene calls are TRBV30 and TRBJ1-3, with D possibly being TRBD1 (5 bases). From germline, CDR1 is GTSNPN and CDR2 SVGIG (reference sequence). Trimming cost V 0 bases and J 0 bases, with 9 bases left between them. The CDR3 runs to 15 residues. The DNA of the CDR3 is TGTGCCTGGAGTGTACGACAGAGCTCTGGAAACACCATATATTTT. Amino acid sequence: CAWSVRQSSGNTIYF.

The chain has TRBV7-2 and TRBJ2-2; TRBD2 matches at 7 bases. The CDR3 runs to 15 residues. From germline, CDR1 is SGHTA and CDR2 FQGNSA. J was trimmed by 8 bases and V by 5 bases; bases with no gene match: 11. In DNA form, the CDR3 reads TGTGCCAGCAGCCCTGGGGGGAGGGCCTTTGGGGAGCTGTTTTTT. Translating it yields CASSPGGRAFGELFF.

The CDR3 coding sequence is TGCCCATCGGGGGGCCGGCGCAATCAGCCCCAGCATTTT. The encoded protein is CPSGGRRNQPQHF. The rearrangement uses TRBV5-1 and TRBJ1-5; weak D call: TRBD1 (6 bases). The CDR3 covers 13 residues. In germline, CDR1 is SGHRS, CDR2 YFSETQ.